The 5 T cell receptor beta chains listed next were all sequenced from one sample in a study of cytomegalovirus exposure and HLA in healthy donors. The PCR ran on 60 Vbeta and 13 Jbeta primers. TCRdb's copy holds only in-frame clones and misses some; the assay was immunoSEQ multiplex PCR. This sample has over 150,000 clones; roughly 80% occur once, and the top ten carry nearly 2.5%. The sample comprised PBMCs. These receptors came from a male donor in good health and CMV-seronegative.

A few counts support this clone. The gene calls are TRBV7-2 and TRBJ2-5; 12 bases line up with TRBD2. The CDR3 loop spans 16 amino acids. Germline CDR1 and CDR2: SGHTA and FQGNSA. V shed 2 bases and J 1 base; nucleotides not matched to a gene: 2. The CDR3 DNA reads TGTGCCAGCAGCTTATCGACTAGCGGGGGCCAAGAGACCCAGTACTTC. Its translation is CASSLSTSGGQETQYF.

The count of this clone is one. J is TRBJ2-7 and V is TRBV6-5; TRBD2 aligns across 7 bases. J lost 2 bases, V lost 10 bases, and 11 bases had no gene match. The germline CDR1 and CDR2 sequences are MNHEY and SVGAGI. The CDR3 consists of 14 residues. CDR3 sequence reads: CATRRGAGTYEQYF. The CDR3 coding sequence is TGTGCCACCCGCCGGGGAGCGGGAACCTACGAGCAGTACTTC.

This clone was observed a few times. This sequence joins TRBV18 and TRBJ2-7; no definite D call. The CDR3 runs to 11 residues. The V gene lost 3 bases and the J gene lost 6 bases, with 6 bases spanning the gap. The germline V gene has CDR1 KGHSH and CDR2 LQKENI. Written as DNA, the CDR3 is TGTGCCAGCTCACCCCACGGCGAGCAGTACTTC. Protein: CASSPHGEQYF.

The chain employs TRBV7-6 and TRBJ2-7; no clear D. Trimming removed 4 bases from V and 7 bases from J, with 17 bases in between. This CDR3 has 14 residues. The germline CDR1 and CDR2 sequences are SGHVS and FNYEAQ. CDR3 region: CASSSLELPNEQYF. The DNA for the CDR3 is TGTGCCAGCAGCTCGCTAGAGCTTCCAAATGAGCAGTACTTC.

The CDR3 sequence is CASSGLAGVTEQFF. The DNA of the CDR3 is TGTGCCAGCAGTGGACTAGCGGGAGTGACTGAGCAGTTCTTC. V and J are TRBV6-5 and TRBJ2-1, with 13 bases lining up with TRBD2. This CDR3 contains 14 residues. Unmatched junction bases numbered 4, after V lost 5 bases and J lost 9 bases. CDR1 is MNHEY and CDR2 is SVGAGI in the germline V gene.